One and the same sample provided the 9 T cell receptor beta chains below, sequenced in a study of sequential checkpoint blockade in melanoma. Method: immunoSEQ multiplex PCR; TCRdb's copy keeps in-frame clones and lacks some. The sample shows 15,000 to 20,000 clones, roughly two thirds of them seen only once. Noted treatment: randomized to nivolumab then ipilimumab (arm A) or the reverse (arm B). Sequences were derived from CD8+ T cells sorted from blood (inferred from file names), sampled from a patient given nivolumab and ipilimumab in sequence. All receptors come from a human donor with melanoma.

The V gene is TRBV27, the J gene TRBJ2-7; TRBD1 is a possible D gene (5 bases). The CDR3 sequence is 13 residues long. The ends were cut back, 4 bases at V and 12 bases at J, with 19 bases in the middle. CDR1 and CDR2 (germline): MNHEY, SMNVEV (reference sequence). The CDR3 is CASSSPGLPHRYF. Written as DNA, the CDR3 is TGTGCCAGCAGTTCTCCAGGGTTGCCGCATAGGTACTTC.

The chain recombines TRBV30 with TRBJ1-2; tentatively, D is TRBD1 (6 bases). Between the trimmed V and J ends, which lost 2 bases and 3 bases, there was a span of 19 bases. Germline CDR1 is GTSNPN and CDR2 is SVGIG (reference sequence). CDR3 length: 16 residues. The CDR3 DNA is TGTGCCTGGAGTCCTCGGGAAGGACAGCAGTACTATGGCTACACCTTC. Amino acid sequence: CAWSPREGQQYYGYTF.

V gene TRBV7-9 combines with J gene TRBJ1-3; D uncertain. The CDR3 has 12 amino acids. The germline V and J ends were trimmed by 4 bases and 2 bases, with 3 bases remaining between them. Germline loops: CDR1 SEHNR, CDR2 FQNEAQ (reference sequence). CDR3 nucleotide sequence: TGTGCCAGCAGCTCGGCTGGAAACACCATATATTTT. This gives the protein CASSSAGNTIYF.

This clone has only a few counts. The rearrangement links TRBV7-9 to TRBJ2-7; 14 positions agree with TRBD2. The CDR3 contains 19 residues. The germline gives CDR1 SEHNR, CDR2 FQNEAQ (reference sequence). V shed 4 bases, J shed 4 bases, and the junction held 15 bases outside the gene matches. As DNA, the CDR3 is TGTGCCAGCAGCTCCTATGTAGGGACTAGCGGGAGATCAGCTTACGAGCAGTACTTC. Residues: CASSSYVGTSGRSAYEQYF.

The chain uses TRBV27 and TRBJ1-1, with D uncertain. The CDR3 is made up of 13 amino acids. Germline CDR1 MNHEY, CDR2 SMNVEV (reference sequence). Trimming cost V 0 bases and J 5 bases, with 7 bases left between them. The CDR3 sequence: CASSLSIRTEAFF. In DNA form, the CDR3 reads TGTGCCAGCAGTTTATCGATTCGGACTGAAGCTTTCTTT.

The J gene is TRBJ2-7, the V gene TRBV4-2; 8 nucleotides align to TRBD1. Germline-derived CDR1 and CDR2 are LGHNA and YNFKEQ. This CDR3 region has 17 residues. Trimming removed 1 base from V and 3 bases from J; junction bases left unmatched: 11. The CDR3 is CASSQGSIRTGIYEQYF. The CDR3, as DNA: TGTGCCAGCAGCCAAGGAAGTATAAGGACAGGGATCTACGAGCAGTACTTC.

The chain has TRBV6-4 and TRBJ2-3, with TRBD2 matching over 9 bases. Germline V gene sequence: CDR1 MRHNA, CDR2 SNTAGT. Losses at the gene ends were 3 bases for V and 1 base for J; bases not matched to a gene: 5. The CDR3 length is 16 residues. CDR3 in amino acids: CASSEVAGGGTDTQYF. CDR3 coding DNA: TGTGCCAGCAGTGAGGTCGCGGGGGGGGGCACAGATACGCAGTATTTT.

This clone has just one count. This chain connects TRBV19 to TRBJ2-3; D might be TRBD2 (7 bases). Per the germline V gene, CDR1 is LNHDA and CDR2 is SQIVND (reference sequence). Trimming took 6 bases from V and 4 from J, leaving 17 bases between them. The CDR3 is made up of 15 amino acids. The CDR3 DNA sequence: TGTGCCAGTAGGAGGGGAACGGGGGGCCCAGATACGCAGTATTTT. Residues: CASRRGTGGPDTQYF.

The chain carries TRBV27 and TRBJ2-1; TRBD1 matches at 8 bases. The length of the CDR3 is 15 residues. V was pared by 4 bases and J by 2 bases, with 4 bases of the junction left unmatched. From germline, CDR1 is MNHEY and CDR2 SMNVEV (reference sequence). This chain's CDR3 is CASSSSGGTYNEQFF. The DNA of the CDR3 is TGTGCCAGCAGTTCCTCAGGGGGCACCTACAATGAGCAGTTCTTC.